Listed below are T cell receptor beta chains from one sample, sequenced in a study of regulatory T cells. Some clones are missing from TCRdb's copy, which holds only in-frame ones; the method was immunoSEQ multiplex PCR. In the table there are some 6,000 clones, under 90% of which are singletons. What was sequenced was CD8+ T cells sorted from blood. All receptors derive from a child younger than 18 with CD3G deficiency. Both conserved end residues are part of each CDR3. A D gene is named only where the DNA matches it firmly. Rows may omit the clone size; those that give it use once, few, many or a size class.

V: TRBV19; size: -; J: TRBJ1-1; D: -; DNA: TGTGCCAGCGGTCAGACAGGAGGGACTGAAGCTTTCTTT; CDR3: CASGQTGGTEAFF
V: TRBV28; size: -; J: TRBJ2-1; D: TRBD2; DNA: TGTGCCAGCAGTTTAACTAGCGGGTACAATGAGCAGTTCTTC; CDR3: CASSLTSGYNEQFF
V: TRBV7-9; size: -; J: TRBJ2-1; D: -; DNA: TGTGCCAGCAGCTTATGGGCTAACTATGAGCAGTTCTTC; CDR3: CASSLWANYEQFF
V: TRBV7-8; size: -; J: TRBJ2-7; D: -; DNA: TGTGCCAGCAGCCAAGGAAGGGGCTACGAGCAGTACTTC; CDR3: CASSQGRGYEQYF
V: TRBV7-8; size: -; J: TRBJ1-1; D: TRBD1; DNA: TGTGCCAGCAGCATGGGGACAGCGAACACTGAAGCTTTCTTT; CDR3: CASSMGTANTEAFF
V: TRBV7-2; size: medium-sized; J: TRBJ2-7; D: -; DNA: TGTGCCAGCAGTACGTCCCAGGGTGCTGAGCAGTACTTC; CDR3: CASSTSQGAEQYF
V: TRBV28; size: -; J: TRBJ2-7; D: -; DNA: TGTGCCAGCAGTCCGGGCCGGGACTTACGCTACGAGCAGTACTTC; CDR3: CASSPGRDLRYEQYF
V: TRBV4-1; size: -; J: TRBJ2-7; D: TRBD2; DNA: TGCGCCAGCAGCCGTTCGACTAGCGGGGACTACGAGCAGTACTTC; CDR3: CASSRSTSGDYEQYF
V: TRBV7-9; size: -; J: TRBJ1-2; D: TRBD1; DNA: TGTGCCAGCAGCTTAGGTCCGGGACAGACCCTTGGCTACACCTTC; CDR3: CASSLGPGQTLGYTF
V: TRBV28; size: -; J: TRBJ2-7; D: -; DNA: TGTGCCAGCAGTTTGGGCGCTACCTACGAGCAGTACTTC; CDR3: CASSLGATYEQYF
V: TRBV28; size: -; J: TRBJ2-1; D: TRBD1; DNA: TGTGCCAGCAGTCCGGGACAGGGTGGCAATGAGCAGTTCTTC; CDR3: CASSPGQGGNEQFF
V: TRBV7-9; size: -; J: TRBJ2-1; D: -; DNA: TGTGCCAGCAGCTTAGATCCTAGCTTTGAGCAGTTCTTC; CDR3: CASSLDPSFEQFF
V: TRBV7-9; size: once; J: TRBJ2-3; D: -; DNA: TGTGCCAGCAGCTGGTGGACAGATAACACAGATACGCAGTATTTT; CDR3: CASSWWTDNTDTQYF
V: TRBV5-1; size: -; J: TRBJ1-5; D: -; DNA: TGCGCCAGCAGCTTGGGGCCCGGCCAGCCCCAGCATTTT; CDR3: CASSLGPGQPQHF
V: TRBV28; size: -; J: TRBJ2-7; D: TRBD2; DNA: TGTGCCAGCAGTTCCCGGACTAGCGGGAGTGAGTACGAGCAGTACTTC; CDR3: CASSSRTSGSEYEQYF
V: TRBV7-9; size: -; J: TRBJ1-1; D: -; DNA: TGTGCCAGCAGCTTAGCCTCGGGGCCAGAAGCTTTCTTT; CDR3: CASSLASGPEAFF
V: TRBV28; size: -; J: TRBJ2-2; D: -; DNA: TGTGCCAGCAGTAAGGTGGTTCCACCCGGGGAGCTGTTTTTT; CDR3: CASSKVVPPGELFF